The 12 T cell receptor beta chains below come from one sample, sequenced in a study of blood T cell repertoires in COVID-19. Produced via immunoSEQ multiplex PCR; TCRdb's table is partial and in-frame only. Found here are approximately 120,000 clones, around 88% of them singletons; the top ten hold 18%. The specimen was peripheral blood. These receptor sequences come from a woman aged 45-65 years who had recovered from COVID-19.

The chain is built from TRBV5-4 and TRBJ2-6, with D uncertain. The CDR3 has 12 residues. Trimming removed 2 bases at V and 9 bases at J, with 6 bases between. CDR1 SGHNT and CDR2 YYREEE come from the germline V gene (reference sequence). The CDR3 DNA reads as TGTGCCAGCAGCTTTTACAGCAACGTCCTGACTTTC. The encoded protein is CASSFYSNVLTF.

The J gene is TRBJ2-5, the V gene TRBV12-5; D unresolved. Trimming removed 1 base from V and 3 bases from J, with 12 bases in between. CDR1 and CDR2 from the germline V gene are LGHNT and FRNRAP. This CDR3 is 15 amino acids long. The CDR3, as DNA: TGTGCTAGTGGTTTGGGACCCGGAGTTAAAGAGACCCAGTACTTC. Its translation is CASGLGPGVKETQYF.

The chain uses TRBV12-5 and TRBJ1-5; D uncertain. V was shortened by 6 bases and J by 3 bases, with 9 bases between the two germline ends. Germline CDR1 is LGHNT and CDR2 is FRNRAP. CDR3 length equals 13 residues. This CDR3 is CASGPGSNQPQHF. The CDR3 DNA sequence: TGTGCTAGTGGCCCCGGGTCCAATCAGCCCCAGCATTTT.

This rearrangement joins TRBV11-2 to TRBJ2-1, with 9 nucleotides matching TRBD2. Germline trimming cut 4 bases from V and 5 bases from J; bases unmatched to any gene: 12. The CDR3 spans 17 residues. Germline V lookup: CDR1 SGHAT, CDR2 FQNNGV. The CDR3 sequence is CASSSGVRVAGDNEQFF. The CDR3, as DNA: TGTGCCAGCAGCTCAGGGGTTAGGGTAGCGGGAGACAATGAGCAGTTCTTC.

The rearrangement links TRBV7-3 to TRBJ1-1; TRBD1 matches 8 bases. The length of the CDR3 is 15 residues. V lost 4 bases and J lost 1; bases outside the gene matches: 5. CDR1 is SGHTA, CDR2 FQGTGA, per germline. The CDR3 protein is CASSSLGQGNTEAFF. For the CDR3, the DNA is TGTGCCAGCAGCTCTCTAGGACAGGGGAACACTGAAGCTTTCTTT. The entire variable domain, with the rest obtained from reference TRBV7-3 and TRBJ1-1, is as follows: GAGVSQTPSNKVTEKGKYVELRCDPISGHTALYWYRQSLGQGPEFLIYFQGTGAADDSGLPNDRFFAVRPEGSVSTLKIQRTERGDSAVYLCASSSLGQGNTEAFFGQGTRLTVV.

V usage is TRBV11-2 and J usage is TRBJ1-4; 9 nucleotides line up with TRBD1. The length of the CDR3 is 15 residues. J was trimmed by 6 bases and V by 4 bases; bases with no gene match: 6. Germline-derived CDR1 and CDR2 are SGHAT and FQNNGV. CDR3 protein: CASSSGQGLDEKLFF. The CDR3 nucleotides are TGTGCCAGCAGCTCCGGACAGGGGTTAGATGAAAAACTGTTTTTT.

The chain couples TRBV19 to TRBJ2-1; D is ambiguous. The CDR3 consists of 16 residues. In germline, CDR1 is LNHDA, CDR2 SQIVND (reference sequence). The V gene lost 1 base and the J gene lost 2 bases, with 12 bases spanning the gap. DNA for the CDR3: TGTGCCAGTAGTATAGTAGTCGACACCACCTACAATGAGCAGTTCTTC. Its translation is CASSIVVDTTYNEQFF.

The chain has TRBV7-3 and TRBJ2-3; D call uncertain. Deletions cut 0 bases from V and 3 bases from J, with 4 bases between. The CDR3 extends over 13 amino acids. Per the germline V gene, CDR1 is SGHTA and CDR2 is FQGTGA. CDR3: CASSLTGTDTQYF. In DNA, the CDR3 is TGTGCCAGCAGCTTAACCGGTACAGATACGCAGTATTTT.

The chain joins TRBV7-9 to TRBJ2-4; D is possibly TRBD2 (5 bases). This CDR3 comprises 17 residues. Germline loops: CDR1 SEHNR, CDR2 FQNEAQ (reference sequence). V was clipped by 0 bases and J by 1 base, with 13 bases between them. The CDR3 is CASSLAFGPGAKNIQYF. The CDR3 bases are TGTGCCAGCAGCTTAGCTTTCGGGCCGGGGGCCAAAAACATTCAGTACTTC.

The chain joins TRBV11-3 to TRBJ2-2; 8 bases are shared with TRBD2. CDR3 length: 14 residues. Germline trimming cut 7 bases from V and 3 bases from J; bases unmatched to any gene: 4. From germline, CDR1 is SGHNT and CDR2 YENEEA. In nucleotides, the CDR3 is TGTGCCAGCACCCGGGGGGGGCACACCGGGGAGCTGTTTTTT. Amino acid sequence: CASTRGGHTGELFF.

This clone was observed a handful of times. CDR3 DNA: TGTGCCTGGAGTGAACAGGGGTATGGCTACACCTTC. Residues: CAWSEQGYGYTF. This sequence joins TRBV30 and TRBJ1-2, with 7 bases matching TRBD1. J lost 5 bases, V lost 1 base, and 1 base had no gene match. CDR3 length: 12 residues. Germline V CDR1 and CDR2: GTSNPN, SVGIG (reference sequence).

This chain links TRBV7-9 with TRBJ1-2; a possible D gene is TRBD1 (5 bases). V gave up 1 base and J gave up 0 bases, with 6 bases separating them. The length of the CDR3 is 14 residues. CDR1 is SEHNR, CDR2 FQNEAQ, per germline (reference sequence). The DNA of the CDR3 is TGTGCCAGCAGCTTAGGGACATCTAACTATGGCTACACCTTC. Protein: CASSLGTSNYGYTF.